These 23 T cell receptor beta chains share one sample of origin, sequenced in a study of T cell responses to AZD1222 COVID-19 vaccine. Measured with immunoSEQ multiplex PCR; TCRdb has only the in-frame clones, and not every one. The table records over 85,000 clones, roughly 83% of them present only once. Specimen: peripheral blood, collected 28 days after the second AZD1222 dose. These receptors came from an adult who received the AZD1222 COVID-19 vaccine.

This sequence joins TRBV11-1 and TRBJ2-3, with a tentative D call TRBD2 (5 bases). This CDR3 has 15 residues. The V end lost 0 bases, the J end lost 3 bases, and 10 bases lay between the germline ends. CDR1 is SGHAT, CDR2 FQDESV, per germline (reference sequence). The CDR3 spells CASSLAGSGTDTQYF. The CDR3 DNA follows: TGTGCCAGCAGCTTAGCGGGGAGTGGAACAGATACGCAGTATTTT.

CDR3 sequence (DNA): TGTGCCAGCAGCGTAGGGGGTAGCGGGAGTTACAATGAGCAGTTCTTC. It translates to CASSVGGSGSYNEQFF. This chain joins TRBV9 and TRBJ2-1; 9 bases are shared with TRBD2. V shed 0 bases, J shed 4 bases, and the junction held 5 bases outside the gene matches. The CDR3 sequence is 16 residues long. CDR1 is SGDLS and CDR2 is YYNGEE in the germline V gene.

This chain uses TRBV11-1 with TRBJ2-7, with a weak D call TRBD2 (5 bases). This CDR3 spans 15 amino acids. Germline CDR1 is SGHAT and CDR2 is FQDESV (reference sequence). Trimming pared 2 bases from V and 3 bases from J, leaving 14 bases between. This CDR3 is CASSLYPAGLYEQYF. CDR3 sequence (DNA): TGTGCCAGCAGCTTATATCCCGCAGGACTCTACGAGCAGTACTTC.

This chain joins TRBV6-2 or TRBV6-3 and TRBJ2-1; no firm D call. The germline CDR1 and CDR2 sequences are MNHEY and SVGEGT. The CDR3 has 16 amino acids. The V gene lost 2 bases and the J gene lost 0 bases, with 11 bases spanning the gap. CDR3 nucleotide sequence: TGTGCCAGCAGTTACAGTCGGAGATACTCCTACAATGAGCAGTTCTTC. Translating it yields CASSYSRRYSYNEQFF.

This chain links TRBV9 with TRBJ2-1; the match to TRBD2 covers 8 bases. The CDR3 contains 16 residues. The J segment lost 1 base and the V segment lost 4 bases, leaving 7 bases of the junction unmatched. In germline, CDR1 is SGDLS, CDR2 YYNGEE. The DNA of the CDR3 is TGTGCCAGCAGCCATAAGGGACTAGGATCCTACAATGAGCAGTTCTTC. It yields the protein CASSHKGLGSYNEQFF.

DNA for the CDR3: TGTGCCAGCAGCCCAAGACAGGGGAGCTCCTACGAGCAGTACTTC. Encoded protein: CASSPRQGSSYEQYF. The chain links TRBV11-2 to TRBJ2-7; 8 bases match TRBD1. This CDR3 comprises 15 residues. J gave up 0 bases and V 5 bases, and 6 bases lay outside the gene matches. Per germline, CDR1 SGHAT and CDR2 FQNNGV.

The chain carries TRBV18 and TRBJ1-5, with D perhaps TRBD1 (5 bases). V lost 6 bases, J lost 6 bases, and 15 bases lay in between. Germline V lookup: CDR1 KGHSH, CDR2 LQKENI. CDR3 length: 14 amino acids. The CDR3 DNA sequence: TGTGCCAGCTCCCAAAGGGGTTTGGGTCAGCCCCAGCATTTT. Protein: CASSQRGLGQPQHF.

V and J are TRBV5-6 and TRBJ1-1; D perhaps matches TRBD1 (5 bases). Germline CDR1 SGHDT, CDR2 YYEEEE. The CDR3 totals 14 residues. V was shortened by 4 bases and J by 6 bases, with 16 bases between the two germline ends. For the CDR3, the DNA is TGTGCCAGCAGCGGCTCTCAGGGTCTCCCTGAAGCTTTCTTT. Protein: CASSGSQGLPEAFF.

A few counts support this clone. This chain links TRBV9 with TRBJ1-2; tentatively, D is TRBD1 (6 bases). The CDR3 length is 12 residues. V was shortened by 3 bases and J by 8 bases, with 11 bases between the two germline ends. The germline V gene encodes CDR1 SGDLS and CDR2 YYNGEE. CDR3 region: CASSARGNGYTF. Written as DNA, the CDR3 is TGTGCCAGCAGCGCCAGGGGAAACGGCTACACCTTC.

The V gene is TRBV5-1, the J gene TRBJ1-2, with 7 bases lining up with TRBD1. The germline CDR1 and CDR2 sequences are SGHRS and YFSETQ. V was clipped by 2 bases and J by 3 bases; unmatched bases: 7. The CDR3 has 15 amino acids. CDR3 nucleotide sequence: TGCGCCAGCAGCTTATTAGGGGACAGAGACTATGGCTACACCTTC. Its translation: CASSLLGDRDYGYTF. Full variable domain (outside the CDR3, taken from reference TRBV5-1 and TRBJ1-2): KAGVTQTPRYLIKTRGQQVTLSCSPISGHRSVSWYQQTPGQGLQFLFEYFSETQRNKGNFPGRFSGRQFSNSRSEMNVSTLELGDSALYLCASSLLGDRDYGYTFGSGTRLTVV.

The chain employs TRBV12-3 or TRBV12-4 and TRBJ1-6; perhaps TRBD1 as D (5 bases). CDR3 length: 13 residues. Trimming left V 5 bases short and J 10 bases short, with 12 bases between. CDR3 coding DNA: TGTGCCAGCAGTCCTCGGACACTATCACCCCTCCACTTT. The encoded protein is CASSPRTLSPLHF.

V usage is TRBV5-1 and J usage is TRBJ2-3; D gene unclear. Germline lookup yields CDR1 SGHRS and CDR2 YFSETQ. CDR3 length: 15 residues. V lost 3 bases and J 2 bases, leaving 13 bases between the germline ends. The CDR3 spells CASSSQVGPTDTQYF. The DNA of the CDR3 is TGCGCCAGCAGCTCCCAAGTGGGCCCCACAGATACGCAGTATTTT.

This clone appeared a few times. This chain joins TRBV5-5 and TRBJ2-3; TRBD2 matches 7 bases. Germline assignment: CDR1 SGHKS and CDR2 YYEKEE (reference sequence). V shed 3 bases and J 2 bases; nucleotides not matched to a gene: 6. The CDR3 contains 15 residues. CDR3 bases: TGTGCCAGCAGCTCCCCCGGGACTACCACAGATACGCAGTATTTT. Translation gives CASSSPGTTTDTQYF.

The chain is built from TRBV6-5 and TRBJ1-6, with a possible D match to TRBD1 (5 bases). The germline gives CDR1 MNHEY, CDR2 SVGAGI. Trimming took 6 bases from V and 7 from J, leaving 16 bases between them. The CDR3 is 15 amino acids. The CDR3 loop reads CASSPSGLPNSPLHF. The CDR3 DNA sequence: TGTGCCAGCAGCCCATCGGGACTACCAAATTCACCCCTCCACTTT.

This clone was picked up a small number of times. The rearrangement links TRBV7-6 to TRBJ2-3, with 7 bases matching TRBD1. The V segment lost 3 bases and the J segment 0 bases; nucleotides outside the gene matches: 3. This CDR3 is 15 amino acids long. Germline V CDR1 and CDR2: SGHVS, FNYEAQ. CDR3 protein: CASSFRQGSTDTQYF. CDR3 DNA: TGTGCCAGCAGCTTCCGACAGGGAAGCACAGATACGCAGTATTTT.

The chain has TRBV7-3 and TRBJ2-7; D is possibly TRBD1 or TRBD2 (6 bases each). V was trimmed by 0 bases and J by 5 bases, leaving 11 bases between them. Looked up from germline, CDR1 is SGHTA and CDR2 is FQGTGA. This CDR3 contains 14 residues. CDR3 amino acids: CASSLTGGADEQYF. The CDR3, as DNA: TGTGCCAGCAGCTTAACGGGGGGCGCAGACGAGCAGTACTTC.

This clone was seen only once. The rearrangement links TRBV5-1 to TRBJ2-5; TRBD1 or TRBD2 may be the D gene (5 bases each). The germline V gene encodes CDR1 SGHRS and CDR2 YFSETQ. The CDR3 contains 12 residues. V gave up 4 bases and J gave up 1 base, with 5 bases separating them. CDR3 protein: CASSGGQETQYF. Here the CDR3 DNA reads TGCGCCAGCAGCGGGGGCCAAGAGACCCAGTACTTC.

V is TRBV6-5 and J is TRBJ2-7; possibly TRBD1 for D (5 bases). This CDR3 has 12 amino acids. V shed 6 bases and J shed 5 bases, with 11 bases lying between them. Germline-derived CDR1 and CDR2 are MNHEY and SVGAGI. For the CDR3, the DNA is TGTGCCAGCAGGGGGCTCGGCGACGAGCAGTACTTC. Protein: CASRGLGDEQYF.

This chain uses TRBV11-3 with TRBJ2-7; 8 bases fit TRBD1. J lost 0 bases, V lost 3 bases, and 1 base had no gene match. The CDR3 spans 14 residues. The germline CDR1 and CDR2 sequences are SGHNT and YENEEA. The DNA for the CDR3 is TGTGCCAGCAGCTTGGGACAGGCCTCCTACGAGCAGTACTTC. Its protein is CASSLGQASYEQYF.

DNA for the CDR3: TGTGCCAGCAGCTTAGGTAGCGGGGGGAAACTCACAGATACGCAGTATTTT. Translated: CASSLGSGGKLTDTQYF. This chain links TRBV11-2 with TRBJ2-3; 10 nucleotides align to TRBD2. The CDR3 consists of 17 residues. Per the germline V gene, CDR1 is SGHAT and CDR2 is FQNNGV. J gave up 2 bases and V 1 base, and 6 bases lay outside the gene matches.

The V gene is TRBV10-3, the J gene TRBJ1-3; D is unclear. Germline assignment: CDR1 ENHRY and CDR2 SYGVKD. V lost 6 bases and J lost 2, with 8 bases in between. This CDR3 is built from 13 residues. The CDR3 here is CAISSAAGNTIYF. The CDR3 DNA reads TGTGCCATCAGCTCGGCCGCTGGAAACACCATATATTTT.

The chain is built from TRBV5-1 and TRBJ2-5; D is tentatively TRBD1 or TRBD2 (5 bases each). This CDR3 spans 14 amino acids. CDR1 and CDR2 from the germline V gene are SGHRS and YFSETQ. Trimming shortened V by 2 bases and J by 2 bases, and 10 bases separated the two germline ends. The CDR3 loop is CASSLGTVQETQYF. The CDR3 DNA follows: TGCGCCAGCAGCTTAGGGACCGTACAAGAGACCCAGTACTTC.

In this sample, this clone turned up a few times. The chain combines TRBV2 with TRBJ2-3, with D possibly being TRBD2 (6 bases). The germline gives CDR1 SNHLY, CDR2 FYNNEI. The CDR3 totals 13 residues. V lost 8 bases and J 3 bases, leaving 12 bases between the germline ends. DNA of the CDR3: TGTGCCAGCTCCCGGGACTGGACAGATACGCAGTATTTT. It yields the protein CASSRDWTDTQYF.